This T cell receptor (beta chain) was found in a study of shared clonotypes between healthy human individuals. The overall study: The donor group consisted of a couple of women and a few men, aged 18 to 49. Study-wide results and limits: Among donors, the sharing of clonotypes was expected to be influenced by sequencing depth. The four-donor shared clonotypes exceeded non-shared clonotypes in generation probability, with non-shared ones scoring lower.

As regards this clone: The antigen remains undetermined.

V shed 10 bases and J 4 bases; nucleotides not matched to a gene: 7. Per germline, CDR1 MNHNS and CDR2 SASEGT. This CDR3 contains 14 residues. Naive CD8 populations comprised CD45RO-negative cells positively selected for CCR7, excluding terminally differentiated effector memory CD45RA+ cells. Produced via immunoSEQ multiplex PCR; TCRdb's table is partial and in-frame only. The sample has millions of clones; 85% to 95% are singletons. The rearrangement uses TRBV6-1 and TRBJ2-2; 9 bases map to TRBD1. The sample consisted of naive CD8+ T cells sorted from blood. The TCR was taken from a young man in good health. The CDR3 coding sequence is TGTGCCACCTGGGACAGGGTGACCACCGGGGAGCTGTTTTTT. Translated: CATWDRVTTGELFF.